This T cell receptor (beta chain) was observed in a study of blood T cell repertoires in COVID-19 (dated by TCRdb to the early 2020s). Regarding the research as a whole: The collaborator samples originated in the United States, Italy and Spain and spanned the acute and convalescent phases of COVID-19. The material from the prospective study consisted of cDNA or gDNA derived from T cells, B-cell-depleted T cells, or PBMCs. Deeply sampled blood TCRbeta repertoires from subjects exposed to, actively infected with, or recovered from COVID-19 were included in the dataset. The repertoires were made available in a free public database intended to serve as a resource for research on the immune response to SARS-CoV-2. Samples were obtained from the ongoing ImmuneRACE study (first 160 participants) and from 1,254 subjects provided by 6 global collaborators. Nearly every sample came with metadata listing a de-identified subject ID, COVID-19 status, age in years and sex. HLA class I and class II types, where available, came from metadata supplied by the sample provider rather than from assay-based typing. The study at large found these results: The quantity of clinical and demographic metadata differed by source and by participant and was supplied without curation.

For this chain, trimming is 5 bases at the V end and 2 bases at the J end, and the number of junction bases without a gene match is 6. The CDR3 runs 16 amino acids, cysteine and phenylalanine included. Only the CDR3 portion is preserved as DNA: 48 bases, with reading frame beginning at the first base. According to the germline V gene (reference sequence), CDR1 reads SEHNR and CDR2 reads FQNEAQ. The immunoSEQ Assay, a bias-controlled multiplex PCR, was used to amplify TCRbeta CDR3 regions from genomic DNA. For the original study's pipeline: The number of nucleated cells in each sample was estimated by amplification of reference gene primers within the assay. Sequence reads were collapsed and filtered to measure the absolute abundance of every unique TCRbeta CDR3 rearrangement. For each sample, productive Simpson clonality was calculated by taking the square root of Simpson's diversity index across productive rearrangements. TCRdb holds this immuneACCESS table with in-frame rearrangements only. Some clones are missing; in checked studies, unresolved V genes explain under half, and the rest has no known cause. V, J and clone size are those of that table, while D and trimming were read from the DNA. The table for this sample lists 100,000 or so clones; approximately 84% of them were counted only once. The top ten constitute more than 2% of the sample.

The collaborating institutions used their own protocols to collect whole blood in K2EDTA tubes. For TCRbeta analysis, collaborators shipped samples in one of three forms: frozen whole blood, isolated PBMCs, or DNA extracted from either of those sample types. As regards this clone: Its antigen has not been determined. Base qualities are missing; no much larger clone stands one base away.

This sequence was found in a human donor in a cohort sampled during active COVID-19. The sequenced sample was peripheral blood. The chain is assembled from TRBV7-9 and TRBJ2-3, with 11 junctional bases fitting TRBD1. The CDR3 amino acid sequence is: CASSVGTGGLTDTQYF. The DNA sequence is given as TGTGCCAGCAGCGTAGGGACAGGGGGGCTCACAGATACGCAGTATTTT.